These T cell receptor beta chains were read from a single sample in a study of vaccination effects on CD4 cells after COVID-19. These TCRs are of unknown antigen specificity. Repertoires were generated with immunoSEQ multiplex PCR, while TCRdb's copy carries only in-frame clones and drops some. The data contain tens of thousands of clones, around 76% of them seen just once; the ten biggest clones take up 3% to 4%. Sequencing used CD4+ T cells from PBMCs cultured without peptide, obtained after COVID-19 vaccination. Receptors were obtained from a human donor who had a prior SARS-CoV-2 infection. Both conserved end residues are part of each CDR3. Fields, in order: V gene, CDR3 protein.

>TRBV5-1
CASSLATGPSEKLFF
>TRBV5-1
CASSLAPPYYGYTF
>TRBV5-4
CASSFFQLLNYGYTF
>TRBV2
CASTEQGSSYNEQFF
>TRBV18
CASSPLAGLQETQYF
>TRBV7-9
CASSSRAYTEAFF
>TRBV2
CASRPAGDEQFF
>TRBV7-2
CASSWGAGNYGYTF
>TRBV6-5
CASSLTGINSPLHF
>TRBV11-3
CASSLGEMEDTQYF
>TRBV11-3
CASSPPSVYNEQFF
>TRBV2
CASQVGGSYEKLFF
>TRBV6-5
CASSIGTSDWGTQYF
>TRBV9
CASSVVGAAGTGELFF
>TRBV27
CASSLFIRAGVSKQYF
>TRBV6-1
CASSENPGEGNQPQHF
>TRBV5-1
CASSLGPMGVGDSPLHF
>TRBV6-2/TRBV6-3
CASSYYLDIGFISNQPQHF
>TRBV5-1
CASSGTGGSTDTQYF
>TRBV20-1
CSASRGTGASAQHF
>TRBV7-6
CASSLGAGGTDTQYF
>TRBV4-2
CASSQDRVGNTIYF
>TRBV6-1
CASSVFRTAANYGYTF
>TRBV14
CASSQQHSANEKLFF
>TRBV5-6
CASSLTGANLYNEQFF
>TRBV5-4
CASSFLAGGPSYEQYF
>TRBV30
CAWTRVGSYEQYF
>TRBV16
CASSRREFGAFF
>TRBV5-1
CASSFLSGLSTDTQYF
>TRBV7-6
CASSPVGASGGAIETQYF
>TRBV5-6
CASSFTRTNGYTF
>TRBV7-2
CASSYQGWGISYNEQFF
>TRBV5-4
CAAGQADRQETQYF
>TRBV7-2
CASSYRPSKIPYNEQFF
>TRBV10-3
CAISPDNSNQPQHF
>TRBV7-2
CASTLATNQPQHF
>TRBV6-4
CASSFLAGNTGELFF
>TRBV7-9
CASSNPGQDNEQFF
>TRBV6-5
CASNQGYQPQHF
>TRBV3-1/TRBV3-2
CASSPYATSGGEQYF
>TRBV3-1/TRBV3-2
CASSQGLNQPQHF
>TRBV5-1
CASSLGQVGEAFF
>TRBV9
CASSVAGNYNEQFF
>TRBV29-1
CSVWTGFGELFF
>TRBV18
CASSSGYYEQYF
>TRBV18
CASSPRQDPSTSYTF
>TRBV7-2
CASRIAGEIYEQYF